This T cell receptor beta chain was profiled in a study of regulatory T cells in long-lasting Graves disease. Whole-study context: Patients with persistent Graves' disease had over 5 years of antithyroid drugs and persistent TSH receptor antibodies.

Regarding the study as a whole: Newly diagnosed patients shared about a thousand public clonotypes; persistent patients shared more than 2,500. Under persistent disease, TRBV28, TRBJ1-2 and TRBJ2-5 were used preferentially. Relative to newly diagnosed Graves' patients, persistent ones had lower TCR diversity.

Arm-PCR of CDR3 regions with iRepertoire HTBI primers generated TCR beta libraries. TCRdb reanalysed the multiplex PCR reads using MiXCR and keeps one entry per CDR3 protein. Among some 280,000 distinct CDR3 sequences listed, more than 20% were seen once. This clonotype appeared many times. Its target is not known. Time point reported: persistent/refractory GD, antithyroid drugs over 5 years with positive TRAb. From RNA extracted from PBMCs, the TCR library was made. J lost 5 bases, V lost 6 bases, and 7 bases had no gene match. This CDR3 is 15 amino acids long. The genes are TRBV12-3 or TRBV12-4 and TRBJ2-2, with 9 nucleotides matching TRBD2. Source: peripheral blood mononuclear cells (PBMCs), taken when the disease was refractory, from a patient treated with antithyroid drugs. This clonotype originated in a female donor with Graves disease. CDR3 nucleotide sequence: TGTGCCAGCAGACCGGGACTAGCCTGGACCGGGGAGCTGTTTTTT. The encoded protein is CASRPGLAWTGELFF.